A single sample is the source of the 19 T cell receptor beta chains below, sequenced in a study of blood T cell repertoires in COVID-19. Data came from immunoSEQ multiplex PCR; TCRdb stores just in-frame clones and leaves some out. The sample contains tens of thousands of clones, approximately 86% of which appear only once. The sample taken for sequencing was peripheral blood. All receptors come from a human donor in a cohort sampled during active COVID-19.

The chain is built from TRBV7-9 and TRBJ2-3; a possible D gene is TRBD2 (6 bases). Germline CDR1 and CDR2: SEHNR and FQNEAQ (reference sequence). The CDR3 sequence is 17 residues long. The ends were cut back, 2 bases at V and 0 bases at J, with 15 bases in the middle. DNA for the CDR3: TGTGCCAGCAGCTTATCTCCCAGCGGGTATAGCACAGATACGCAGTATTTT. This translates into CASSLSPSGYSTDTQYF.

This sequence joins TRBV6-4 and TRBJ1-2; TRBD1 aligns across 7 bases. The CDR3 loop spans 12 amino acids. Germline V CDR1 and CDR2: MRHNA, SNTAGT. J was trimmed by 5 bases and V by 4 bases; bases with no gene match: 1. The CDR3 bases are TGTGCCAGCAGTGCGACAGGGTATGGCTACACCTTC. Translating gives CASSATGYGYTF.

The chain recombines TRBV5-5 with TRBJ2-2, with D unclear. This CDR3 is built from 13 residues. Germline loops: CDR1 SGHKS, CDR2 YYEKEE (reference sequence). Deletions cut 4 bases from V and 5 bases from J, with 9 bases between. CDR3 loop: CASSPPRTGELFF. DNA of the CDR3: TGTGCCAGCAGCCCTCCTAGGACCGGGGAGCTGTTTTTT.

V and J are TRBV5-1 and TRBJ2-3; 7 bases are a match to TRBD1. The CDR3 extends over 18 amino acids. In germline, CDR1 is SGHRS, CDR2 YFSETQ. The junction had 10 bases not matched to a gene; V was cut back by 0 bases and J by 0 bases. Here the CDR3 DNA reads TGCGCCAGCAGCTTGGGCCGGGACAGTGACTCTAGCACAGATACGCAGTATTTT. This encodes CASSLGRDSDSSTDTQYF. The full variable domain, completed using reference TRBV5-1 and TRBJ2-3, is KAGVTQTPRYLIKTRGQQVTLSCSPISGHRSVSWYQQTPGQGLQFLFEYFSETQRNKGNFPGRFSGRQFSNSRSEMNVSTLELGDSALYLCASSLGRDSDSSTDTQYFGPGTRLTVL.

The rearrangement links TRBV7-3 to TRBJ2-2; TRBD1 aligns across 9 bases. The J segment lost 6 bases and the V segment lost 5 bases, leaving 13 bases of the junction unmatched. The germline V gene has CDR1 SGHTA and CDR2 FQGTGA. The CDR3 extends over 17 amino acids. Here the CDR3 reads CASSPDGGQGDSGELFF. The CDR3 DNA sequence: TGTGCCAGCAGCCCCGATGGGGGACAGGGAGATTCCGGGGAGCTGTTTTTT.

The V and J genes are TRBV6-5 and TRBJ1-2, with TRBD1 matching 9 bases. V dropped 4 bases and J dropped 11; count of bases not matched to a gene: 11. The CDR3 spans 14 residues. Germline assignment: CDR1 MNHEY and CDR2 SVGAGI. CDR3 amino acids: CASSFDTGTGSYTF. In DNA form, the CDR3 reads TGTGCCAGCAGTTTCGACACCGGGACAGGGAGTTACACCTTC.

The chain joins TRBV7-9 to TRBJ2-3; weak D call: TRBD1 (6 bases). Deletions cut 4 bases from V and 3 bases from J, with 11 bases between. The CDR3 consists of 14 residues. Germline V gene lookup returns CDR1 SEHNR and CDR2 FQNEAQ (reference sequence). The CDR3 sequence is CASSSTGKTDTQYF. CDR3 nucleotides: TGTGCCAGCAGCTCCACAGGGAAAACAGATACGCAGTATTTT.

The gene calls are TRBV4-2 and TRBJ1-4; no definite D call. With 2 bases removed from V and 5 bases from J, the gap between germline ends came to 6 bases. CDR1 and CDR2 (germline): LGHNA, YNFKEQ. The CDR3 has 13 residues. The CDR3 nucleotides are TGTGCCAGCAGCCAATCCCCAAATGAAAAACTGTTTTTT. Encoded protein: CASSQSPNEKLFF.

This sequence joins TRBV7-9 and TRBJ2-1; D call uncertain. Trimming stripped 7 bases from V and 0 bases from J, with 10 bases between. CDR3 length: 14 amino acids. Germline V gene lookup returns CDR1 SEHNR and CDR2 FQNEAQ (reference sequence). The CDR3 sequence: CASTRSGSYNEQFF. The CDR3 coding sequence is TGTGCCAGCACCCGATCGGGCTCCTACAATGAGCAGTTCTTC.

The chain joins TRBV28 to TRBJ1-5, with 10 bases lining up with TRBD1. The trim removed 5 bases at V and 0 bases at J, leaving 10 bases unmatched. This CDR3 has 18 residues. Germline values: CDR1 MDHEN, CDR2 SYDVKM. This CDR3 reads CASSTDRGPVYSNQPQHF. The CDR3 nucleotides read TGTGCCAGCAGTACCGACAGGGGGCCCGTTTATAGCAATCAGCCCCAGCATTTT.

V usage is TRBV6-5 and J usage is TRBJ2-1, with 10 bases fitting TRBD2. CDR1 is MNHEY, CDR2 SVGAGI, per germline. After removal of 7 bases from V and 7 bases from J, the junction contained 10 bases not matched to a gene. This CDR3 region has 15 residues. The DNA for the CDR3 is TGTGCCAGCACGAGGAGCGGGAGGGCCCAGAATGAGCAGTTCTTC. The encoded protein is CASTRSGRAQNEQFF.

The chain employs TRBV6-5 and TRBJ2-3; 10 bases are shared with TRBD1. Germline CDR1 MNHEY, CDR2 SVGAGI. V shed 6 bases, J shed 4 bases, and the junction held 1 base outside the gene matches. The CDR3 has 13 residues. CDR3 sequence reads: CASRGQGSDTQYF. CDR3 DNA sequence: TGTGCCAGCAGGGGACAGGGGTCAGATACGCAGTATTTT.

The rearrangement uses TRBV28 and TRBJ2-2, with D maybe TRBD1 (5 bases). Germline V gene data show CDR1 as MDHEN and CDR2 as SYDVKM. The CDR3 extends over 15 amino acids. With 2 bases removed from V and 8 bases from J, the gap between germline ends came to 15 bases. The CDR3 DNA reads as TGTGCCAGCAGTTTACGGACACCCATAGCAGGGGAGCTGTTTTTT. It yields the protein CASSLRTPIAGELFF. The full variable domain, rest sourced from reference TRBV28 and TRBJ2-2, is DVKVTQSSRYLVKRTGEKVFLECVQDMDHENMFWYRQDPGLGLRLIYFSYDVKMKEKGDIPEGYSVSREKKERFSLILESASTNQTSMYLCASSLRTPIAGELFFGEGSRLTVL.

The CDR3 loop is CASSEPGLAGHQEQFF. CDR3 in DNA: TGCGCCAGCAGTGAGCCGGGACTAGCGGGACACCAGGAGCAGTTCTTC. This chain connects TRBV10-2 to TRBJ2-1; 13 nucleotides match TRBD2. The CDR3 is 16 amino acids. The trim removed 2 bases at V and 10 bases at J, leaving 8 bases unmatched. Germline values: CDR1 WSHSY, CDR2 SAAADI.

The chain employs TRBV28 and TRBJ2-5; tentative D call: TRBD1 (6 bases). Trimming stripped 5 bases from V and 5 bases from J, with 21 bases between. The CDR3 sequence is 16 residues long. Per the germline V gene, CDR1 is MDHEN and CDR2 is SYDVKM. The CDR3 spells CASSPIPVRGGETQYF. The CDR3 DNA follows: TGTGCCAGCAGTCCTATCCCCGTCAGGGGTGGGGAGACCCAGTACTTC.

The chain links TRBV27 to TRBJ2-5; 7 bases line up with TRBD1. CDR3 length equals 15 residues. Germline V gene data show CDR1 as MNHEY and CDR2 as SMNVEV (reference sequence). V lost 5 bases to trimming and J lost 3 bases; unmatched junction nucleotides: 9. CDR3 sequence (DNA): TGTGCCAGCAGTCTACTCGGGACAGCTGAAGAGACCCAGTACTTC. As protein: CASSLLGTAEETQYF.

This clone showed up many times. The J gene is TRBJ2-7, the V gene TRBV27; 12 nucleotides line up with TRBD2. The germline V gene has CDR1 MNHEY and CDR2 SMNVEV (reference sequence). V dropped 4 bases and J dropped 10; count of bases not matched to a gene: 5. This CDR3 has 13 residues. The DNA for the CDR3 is TGTGCCAGCAGTTCAACACTAGCGGGAGGACAGTACTTC. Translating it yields CASSSTLAGGQYF.

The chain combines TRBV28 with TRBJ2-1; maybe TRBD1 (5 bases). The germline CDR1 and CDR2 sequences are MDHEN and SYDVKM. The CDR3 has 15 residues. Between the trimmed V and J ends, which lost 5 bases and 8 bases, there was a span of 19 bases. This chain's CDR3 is CASSIPLGQYHEQFF. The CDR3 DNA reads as TGTGCCAGCAGTATCCCGCTGGGGCAGTACCATGAGCAGTTCTTC.

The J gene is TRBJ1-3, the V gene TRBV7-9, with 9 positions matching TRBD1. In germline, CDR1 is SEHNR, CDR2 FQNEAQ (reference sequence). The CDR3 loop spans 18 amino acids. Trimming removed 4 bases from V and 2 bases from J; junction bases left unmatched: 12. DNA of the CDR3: TGTGCCAGCAGCTCCCCTTTGGGGAGGACAGGGGCTGGAAACACCATATATTTT. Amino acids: CASSSPLGRTGAGNTIYF.